Following are 12 T cell receptor beta chains from one sample sequenced in a study of T cell responses to AZD1222 COVID-19 vaccine. Using immunoSEQ multiplex PCR, the repertoire was profiled, and TCRdb retains in-frame clones only, with some absent. The sample lists about 84,000 clones, just over 90% seen once, with 11% in the top ten. This sample comprised peripheral blood, obtained 28 days after the second AZD1222 dose. The source of these receptors is an adult who received the AZD1222 COVID-19 vaccine.

V gene TRBV6-5 combines with J gene TRBJ1-1, with D possibly TRBD1 on 5 matching bases. The CDR3 runs 14 residues. Deletions cut 6 bases from V and 11 bases from J, with 22 bases between. The germline V gene has CDR1 MNHEY and CDR2 SVGAGI. In DNA, the CDR3 is TGTGCCAGCAGCCTACTTCCCGGGACCTCGGGCGCTTTCTTT. This codes for CASSLLPGTSGAFF.

The rearrangement joins TRBV5-1 to TRBJ2-3; 7 nucleotides agree with TRBD2. This CDR3 has 17 residues. J was trimmed by 2 bases and V by 4 bases; bases with no gene match: 13. The germline gives CDR1 SGHRS, CDR2 YFSETQ. CDR3 residues: CASSHHRGGGNTDTQYF. The CDR3 DNA reads TGCGCCAGCAGCCACCACCGGGGCGGGGGAAACACAGATACGCAGTATTTT.

The table lists this clone with a count of one. The chain uses TRBV18 and TRBJ2-5, with a possible D match to TRBD2 (7 bases). This CDR3 has 16 residues. CDR1 is KGHSH, CDR2 LQKENI, per germline. Trimming took 3 bases from V and 2 from J, leaving 16 bases between them. The CDR3 coding sequence is TGTGCCAGCTCACCTACTAAGGGAGGGGGTCAAGAGACCCAGTACTTC. It codes for CASSPTKGGGQETQYF. The variable domain in full, completed from reference TRBV18 and TRBJ2-5, reads NAGVMQNPRHLVRRRGQEARLRCSPMKGHSHVYWYRQLPEEGLKFMVYLQKENIIDESGMPKERFSAEFPKEGPSILRIQQVVRGDSAAYFCASSPTKGGGQETQYFGPGTRLLVL.

The J gene is TRBJ2-7, the V gene TRBV24-1; perhaps TRBD1 as D (6 bases). CDR3 length equals 17 residues. Germline values: CDR1 KGHDR, CDR2 SFDVKD. V shed 5 bases and J shed 0 bases, with 19 bases lying between them. CDR3 DNA: TGTGCCACCAGTGCCGGCAGGGGTGCAACGGGCTCCTACGAGCAGTACTTC. As protein: CATSAGRGATGSYEQYF.

The chain employs TRBV5-8 and TRBJ2-7; 8 nucleotides match TRBD1. This CDR3 has 15 amino acids. Losses at the gene ends were 1 base for V and 0 bases for J; bases not matched to a gene: 3. The germline V gene encodes CDR1 SGHTS and CDR2 YDEGEE. The chain's CDR3 is CASSLTGGGSYEQYF. The CDR3 nucleotides are TGTGCCAGCAGCTTGACAGGGGGAGGCTCCTACGAGCAGTACTTC.

The chain recombines TRBV3-1 (or the pseudogene TRBV3-2) with TRBJ1-3; TRBD1 might be the D (6 bases). Trimming took off 4 bases at V and 4 bases at J, with 14 bases between the two ends. This CDR3 region has 15 residues. Germline lookup yields CDR1 LGHDT and CDR2 YNNKEL (reference sequence). The CDR3 spells CASSPPGAFGNTIYF. Here the CDR3 DNA reads TGTGCCAGCAGCCCTCCGGGGGCTTTCGGAAACACCATATATTTT.

The V call is TRBV9, the J call TRBJ2-7; tentative D call: TRBD2 (5 bases). Germline V gives CDR1 SGDLS, CDR2 YYNGEE. This CDR3 spans 14 amino acids. Trimming shortened V by 1 base and J by 3 bases, and 11 bases separated the two germline ends. CDR3 residues: CASSVSPSRYEQYF. CDR3 bases: TGTGCCAGCAGCGTAAGTCCTAGCCGCTACGAGCAGTACTTC.

This clone was observed a single time. V and J are TRBV24-1 and TRBJ2-7; D unclear. CDR3 length: 11 residues. Germline V lookup: CDR1 KGHDR, CDR2 SFDVKD. V lost 4 bases to trimming and J lost 2 bases, with 2 bases between them. DNA for the CDR3: TGTGCCACCAGTGACACCTACGAGCAGTACTTC. This encodes CATSDTYEQYF.

In this sample, this clone turned up once. This CDR3 reads CASRTTGDYGYTF. The DNA for the CDR3 is TGTGCCAGCAGAACTACAGGGGACTATGGCTACACCTTC. The gene calls are TRBV12-3 or TRBV12-4 and TRBJ1-2, with 7 bases that match TRBD1. Trimming took 6 bases from V and 3 from J; bases not matched to a gene: 4. CDR3 size: 13 residues.

The chain has TRBV7-8 and TRBJ1-4, with D unresolved. The CDR3 is made up of 17 amino acids. Looked up from germline, CDR1 is SGHVS and CDR2 is FQNEAQ. The V end was cut by 6 bases, the J end by 4 bases, with 21 bases between. CDR3 nucleotides: TGTGCCAGCAGTACCGTTCGCCCCGCTAATTATAATGAAAAACTGTTTTTT. As protein: CASSTVRPANYNEKLFF. Based on the CDR3 plus reference TRBV7-8 and TRBJ1-4, the full variable domain is GAGVSQSPRYKVAKRGQDVALRCDPISGHVSLFWYQQALGQGPEFLTYFQNEAQLDKSGLPSDRFFAERPEGSVSTLKIQRTQQEDSAVYLCASSTVRPANYNEKLFFGSGTQLSVL.

CDR3 bases: TGTGCCAGCAGCCCAGGAGGGACAGGGGGCAATGAGCAGTTCTTC. This sequence encodes CASSPGGTGGNEQFF. The chain uses TRBV27 and TRBJ2-1; TRBD1 aligns across 11 bases. CDR3 length: 15 residues. Losses at the gene ends were 6 bases for V and 6 bases for J; bases not matched to a gene: 7. The germline V gene has CDR1 MNHEY and CDR2 SMNVEV (reference sequence).

This chain joins TRBV5-6 and TRBJ1-1, with TRBD1 as a possible D gene (5 bases). Germline values: CDR1 SGHDT, CDR2 YYEEEE. The CDR3 is 13 residues long. V was shortened by 4 bases and J by 1 base, with 8 bases between the two germline ends. CDR3 residues: CASSLGGNTEAFF. The CDR3 coding sequence is TGTGCCAGCAGCCTGGGGGGGAACACTGAAGCTTTCTTT.